The 17 T cell receptor beta chains given below trace back to one sample, sequenced in a study of cytomegalovirus exposure and HLA in healthy donors. The PCR used 60 Vbeta and 13 Jbeta primers. The protocol was immunoSEQ multiplex PCR, while the TCRdb copy is restricted to in-frame clones and leaves out a portion. Among around 150,000 clones listed, about 70% were seen once. Material for sequencing was PBMCs. The receptors derive from a middle-aged woman in good health and CMV-seronegative.

J is TRBJ1-2 and V is TRBV29-1; TRBD1 might be the D (5 bases). Germline V CDR1 and CDR2: SQVTM, ANQGSEA. The CDR3 contains 13 residues. V was trimmed by 1 base and J by 1 base, leaving 7 bases between them. The chain's CDR3 is CSVEGGVNYGYTF. CDR3 bases: TGCAGCGTTGAAGGGGGGGTTAACTATGGCTACACCTTC.

This clone was seen a few times. J is TRBJ1-3 and V is TRBV7-9, with TRBD1 as a possible D gene (5 bases). Trimming cost V 5 bases and J 5 bases, with 13 bases left between them. The CDR3 spans 14 residues. Germline V gene sequence: CDR1 SEHNR, CDR2 FQNEAQ (reference sequence). This chain's CDR3 is CASSPREGRNTIYF. The CDR3 nucleotides read TGTGCCAGCAGCCCCAGGGAGGGGAGAAACACCATATATTTT.

The chain combines TRBV4-3 with TRBJ2-7; D ambiguous. V dropped 0 bases and J dropped 2 bases, with 17 bases sitting between them. The CDR3 sequence is 17 residues long. Germline CDR1 reads LGHNA; CDR2 reads YSLEER. The CDR3 sequence: CASSQDLSGLRTYEQYF. CDR3 bases: TGCGCCAGCAGCCAAGACCTCTCAGGCTTACGGACCTACGAGCAGTACTTC.

Only a few counts were recorded for this clone. This chain joins TRBV5-6 and TRBJ2-7; TRBD2 aligns across 10 bases. This CDR3 is built from 17 residues. Germline lookup yields CDR1 SGHDT and CDR2 YYEEEE. V was clipped by 0 bases and J by 5 bases; unmatched bases: 11. CDR3: CASSLEVSGGAYNEQYF. CDR3 DNA: TGTGCCAGCAGCTTGGAAGTGAGCGGGGGGGCCTATAACGAGCAGTACTTC.

V and J are TRBV19 and TRBJ1-3; no firm D call. This CDR3 comprises 14 residues. The germline V and J ends were trimmed by 6 bases and 1 base, with 10 bases remaining between them. Germline V gene data show CDR1 as LNHDA and CDR2 as SQIVND (reference sequence). The CDR3 loop is CASSQALSGNTIYF. CDR3 in DNA: TGTGCCAGTAGCCAGGCGCTTTCTGGAAACACCATATATTTT.

This clone was seen once. The rearrangement uses TRBV11-2 and TRBJ1-6; the match to TRBD1 covers 7 bases. This CDR3 is built from 13 residues. In germline, CDR1 is SGHAT, CDR2 FQNNGV. The ends lost 6 bases at V and 7 bases at J; junction bases unmatched: 3. The CDR3 protein is CASSPGGNSPLHF. The CDR3 nucleotides read TGTGCCAGCAGTCCAGGGGGGAATTCACCCCTCCACTTT. The variable domain in full, with the rest retrieved from reference TRBV11-2 and TRBJ1-6, is EAGVAQSPRYKIIEKRQSVAFWCNPISGHATLYWYQQILGQGPKLLIQFQNNGVVDDSQLPKDRFSAERLKGVDSTLKIQPAKLEDSAVYLCASSPGGNSPLHFGNGTRLTVT.

This chain connects TRBV28 to TRBJ1-1; D not resolved. The germline V gene encodes CDR1 MDHEN and CDR2 SYDVKM. This CDR3 has 14 amino acids. Trimming took 5 bases from V and 4 from J, leaving 14 bases between them. The CDR3 region has the DNA TGTGCCAGCAGTCCGAGATCAGGTCCCACTGAAGCTTTCTTT. The encoded protein is CASSPRSGPTEAFF.

The rearrangement uses TRBV4-1 and TRBJ2-7, with D perhaps TRBD2 (6 bases). The J call is in doubt because the DNA end fits TRBJ2-1 better. Per germline, CDR1 MGHRA and CDR2 YSYEKL. The CDR3 runs to 16 residues. The CDR3 region is CASSQFGGRSYNEQFF. CDR3 coding DNA: TGCGCCAGCAGCCAATTCGGGGGTCGCTCCTACAATGAGCAGTTCTTC.

The CDR3 sequence is CASSLYFGTANEKLFF. In DNA, the CDR3 is TGTGCCAGCAGTCTTTACTTCGGGACAGCCAATGAAAAACTGTTTTTT. The V gene is TRBV27, the J gene TRBJ1-4, with 7 bases fitting TRBD1. Germline values: CDR1 MNHEY, CDR2 SMNVEV (reference sequence). This CDR3 has 16 residues. Germline trimming cut 5 bases from V and 5 bases from J; bases unmatched to any gene: 11.

The chain carries TRBV7-9 and TRBJ2-7; TRBD1 is a possible D gene (6 bases). Germline assignment: CDR1 SEHNR and CDR2 FQNEAQ (reference sequence). The germline V and J ends were trimmed by 4 bases and 6 bases, with 13 bases remaining between them. The CDR3 covers 13 residues. DNA of the CDR3: TGTGCCAGCAGCTACAGGGCTTGGACCGAGCAGTACTTC. It encodes CASSYRAWTEQYF.

This clone has more than one count but fewer than ten. CDR3 residues: CASRRDSSSYEQYF. In DNA, the CDR3 is TGTGCCAGTAGACGGGACAGCTCTTCCTACGAGCAGTACTTC. This sequence joins TRBV19 and TRBJ2-7; 7 positions agree with TRBD1. This CDR3 contains 14 residues. Per germline, CDR1 LNHDA and CDR2 SQIVND (reference sequence). V trimming: 6 bases; J trimming: 1 base; junction bases outside the gene matches: 6.

J is TRBJ2-7 and V is TRBV5-6; D is possibly TRBD2 (6 bases). Germline-derived CDR1 and CDR2 are SGHDT and YYEEEE. Trimming removed 0 bases at V and 5 bases at J, with 12 bases between. The CDR3 totals 14 residues. This CDR3 reads CASSLGGEGDEQYF. The CDR3 DNA sequence: TGTGCCAGCAGCTTGGGGGGGGAAGGCGACGAGCAGTACTTC.

The genes are TRBV30 and TRBJ2-5; D is perhaps TRBD2 (5 bases). Germline CDR1 GTSNPN, CDR2 SVGIG (reference sequence). V was trimmed by 4 bases and J by 7 bases, leaving 10 bases between them. The CDR3 extends over 11 amino acids. The CDR3 spells CAWTGEGTQYF. CDR3 sequence (DNA): TGTGCCTGGACCGGCGAGGGGACCCAGTACTTC.

This clone has more than one count but fewer than ten. V gene TRBV27 combines with J gene TRBJ2-2; no clear D gene. Germline values: CDR1 MNHEY, CDR2 SMNVEV (reference sequence). This CDR3 region has 17 residues. The germline V and J ends were trimmed by 2 bases and 5 bases, with 18 bases remaining between them. The CDR3 nucleotides are TGTGCCAGCAGTTTAGGTACCCGCCGGCTAGGAACCGGGGAGCTGTTTTTT. Translating gives CASSLGTRRLGTGELFF.

This clone was seen just once. The chain combines TRBV5-8 with TRBJ1-1; the D gene is possibly TRBD1 (6 bases). V lost 4 bases to trimming and J lost 8 bases, with 21 bases between them. The germline V gene has CDR1 SGHTS and CDR2 YDEGEE. This CDR3 spans 15 amino acids. The CDR3, as DNA: TGTGCCAGCAGCATCGCCGGGACAACCCAGGGGGAAGCTTTCTTT. This codes for CASSIAGTTQGEAFF.

The rearrangement uses TRBV25-1 and TRBJ1-1; D ambiguous. The CDR3 is made up of 11 amino acids. Germline loops: CDR1 MGHDK, CDR2 SYGVNS. Trimming stripped 8 bases from V and 3 bases from J, with 7 bases between. CDR3 sequence reads: CASGEYTEAFF. CDR3 in DNA: TGTGCCAGCGGGGAGTACACTGAAGCTTTCTTT.

The chain joins TRBV4-3 to TRBJ1-5; tentatively, D is TRBD1 (6 bases). CDR1 LGHNA and CDR2 YSLEER come from the germline V gene. The CDR3 length is 17 residues. V was shortened by 0 bases and J by 3 bases, with 15 bases between the two germline ends. This CDR3 reads CASSQDRTAYDNQPQHF. DNA of the CDR3: TGCGCCAGCAGCCAAGATCGGACAGCCTATGACAATCAGCCCCAGCATTTT.